The TCR beta chain described here comes from a study of T cell clonotyping in hematopoietic cell transplantation. Study-level information: Pretransplant recipient samples were taken after cytoreduction. Study-level points and caveats: After transplant, recipient diversity fell while pathologically expanded clonotypes grew through day 180. Broader posttransplant TCR repertoire diversity was predicted by graft donor and pretransplant recipient Inverse Simpson Index values.

Repertoires were generated with immunoSEQ multiplex PCR, while TCRdb's copy carries only in-frame clones and drops some. Here the sample spans about 7,100 clones, almost 90% being singletons. Trimming removed 6 bases from V and 5 bases from J, with 13 bases in between. Germline V gene lookup returns CDR1 MNHEY and CDR2 SVGAGI. The CDR3 covers 14 residues. The time point is: recipient sample about 28 days before transplant, after cytoreduction. Regarding this clone: Its cognate antigen is unknown.

The TCR was taken from a man under 40 with acute myeloid leukemia. Some clones in this sample may be carry-over from other donors' samples. This chain links TRBV6-5 with TRBJ2-2, with D tentatively TRBD2 (6 bases). The material sequenced was peripheral blood mononuclear cells, taken before stem cell transplant. The CDR3 is CASRFRDWTGELFF. The CDR3 nucleotides read TGTGCCAGCAGGTTCCGGGACTGGACCGGGGAGCTGTTTTTT.